The TCR beta chain under discussion was sequenced for a study of Ad26.COV2.S vaccination and SARS-CoV-2 variants. On the study more broadly: Administration of Ad26.COV2.S was intramuscular, either once or twice 56 days apart.

Regarding treatment: around 19 received Ad26.COV2.S at low or high dose, single or two shots; a few received placebo; per-sample allocation not given. Material that was analyzed had been drawn on day 63 after the first vaccine or placebo injection. The donor's status was that of an adult aged 18-55 years in Boston. Data came from immunoSEQ multiplex PCR; TCRdb stores just in-frame clones and leaves some out. The top ten clones hold 1.5% to 2% of a sample with a few hundred thousand clones, roughly 90% of them seen once. Study findings and constraints: Among vaccine recipients, spike-specific TCR breadth exceeded that of placebo recipients.

On this clone itself: Its antigen is not known.

CDR1 and CDR2 (germline): SEHNR, FQNEAQ (reference sequence). The V end was cut by 2 bases, the J end by 5 bases, with 7 bases between. The CDR3 is 12 amino acids. The chain uses TRBV7-9 and TRBJ2-7; D call uncertain. The receptor comes from a person aged 18-65 years who received the Ad26.COV2.S COVID-19 vaccine or a placebo. The input for sequencing was peripheral blood, taken in a trial of Ad26.COV2.S vaccine versus placebo. In DNA form, the CDR3 reads TGTGCCAGCAGCTTAAATTCCGACGAGCAGTACTTC. Translated: CASSLNSDEQYF.